The 22 T cell receptor beta chains given below trace back to one sample, sequenced in a study of shared clonotypes between healthy human individuals. Clones were sequenced by immunoSEQ multiplex PCR, and TCRdb holds only the in-frame ones, with some missing. The data hold 2 million to 3 million clones, with 93% observed a single time. Sequencing was performed on naive CD4+ T cells from PBMCs. The subset was: CD45RA+ positively selected. These receptors originate from a man aged 18 to 35 in good health. Some clones in this sample may be carry-over from other donors' samples.

The V call is TRBV6-6, the J call TRBJ2-2; maybe TRBD1 (6 bases). Germline CDR1 reads MNHNY; CDR2 reads SVGAGI (reference sequence). The ends were cut back, 2 bases at V and 8 bases at J, with 12 bases in the middle. The CDR3 is made up of 14 amino acids. CDR3 coding DNA: TGTGCCAGCAGTTACAGTGACAGGAGGGGGGAGCTGTTTTTT. Translation: CASSYSDRRGELFF.

The gene calls are TRBV5-1 and TRBJ1-1, with 8 nucleotides matching TRBD1. Trimming at V came to 0 bases and at J to 11 bases, leaving 6 bases not matched to a gene. CDR3 length: 13 residues. Germline CDR1 SGHRS, CDR2 YFSETQ. CDR3 region: CASSLETGVGAFF. DNA for the CDR3: TGCGCCAGCAGCTTGGAGACAGGGGTTGGTGCTTTCTTT.

This clone was seen once. This chain links TRBV5-1 with TRBJ1-1, with D possibly matching TRBD1 (6 bases). The V end was cut by 0 bases, the J end by 8 bases, with 17 bases between. Per germline, CDR1 SGHRS and CDR2 YFSETQ. The length of the CDR3 is 15 residues. The CDR3 region is CASSLVGQTGTEAFF. The CDR3 region has the DNA TGCGCCAGCAGCTTGGTTGGCCAAACAGGGACCGAAGCTTTCTTT.

V is TRBV30 and J is TRBJ1-2; the D gene is possibly TRBD1 (5 bases). Germline V gene data show CDR1 as GTSNPN and CDR2 as SVGIG (reference sequence). CDR3 length equals 12 residues. V lost 5 bases, J lost 4 bases, and 11 bases lay in between. DNA of the CDR3: TGTGCCTGGCGGGGCAGCGGCTATGGCTACACCTTC. This sequence encodes CAWRGSGYGYTF.

The chain combines TRBV25-1 with TRBJ2-3, with D unresolved. The CDR3 totals 12 residues. The ends were cut back, 8 bases at V and 3 bases at J, with 9 bases in the middle. The germline V gene encodes CDR1 MGHDK and CDR2 SYGVNS. CDR3 nucleotide sequence: TGTGCCAGCCAACCCAATACAGATACGCAGTATTTT. Translated: CASQPNTDTQYF.

This clone was counted a few times. This chain links TRBV18 with TRBJ1-1; maybe TRBD1 (6 bases). V lost 3 bases and J lost 6, with 11 bases in between. CDR3 length: 13 amino acids. CDR1 is KGHSH and CDR2 is LQKENI in the germline V gene. The CDR3: CASSPRGLAEAFF. CDR3 nucleotides: TGTGCCAGCTCACCCCGGGGGCTGGCTGAAGCTTTCTTT.

The chain uses TRBV5-8 and TRBJ2-1, with D maybe TRBD2 (5 bases). Germline CDR1 and CDR2: SGHTS and YDEGEE. Trimming stripped 4 bases from V and 3 bases from J, with 17 bases between. CDR3 length: 16 residues. The CDR3, as DNA: TGTGCCAGCAGCCCCCTAGGGAGCCTAGACTACAATGAGCAGTTCTTC. It encodes CASSPLGSLDYNEQFF.

The chain couples TRBV19 to TRBJ2-3; TRBD2 matches 13 bases. V trimming: 3 bases; J trimming: 8 bases; junction bases outside the gene matches: 8. The CDR3 has 16 residues. Germline CDR1 reads LNHDA; CDR2 reads SQIVND (reference sequence). CDR3 region: CASSMWWTSGRGTQYF. The CDR3 DNA sequence: TGTGCCAGTAGTATGTGGTGGACTAGCGGGAGAGGTACGCAGTATTTT.

The J gene is TRBJ2-2, the V gene TRBV7-9; TRBD2 might be the D (5 bases). Trimming removed 10 bases at V and 7 bases at J, with 19 bases between. Germline V lookup: CDR1 SEHNR, CDR2 FQNEAQ (reference sequence). CDR3 length equals 14 residues. CDR3 nucleotide sequence: TGTGCCACACCCGGGCTAGCCGCCTTCGGGGAGCTGTTTTTT. Translation: CATPGLAAFGELFF.

The V gene is TRBV6-1, the J gene TRBJ2-2; 10 nucleotides align to TRBD1. The CDR3 loop spans 14 amino acids. Germline V gives CDR1 MNHNS, CDR2 SASEGT. Losses at the gene ends were 6 bases for V and 7 bases for J; bases not matched to a gene: 5. CDR3 bases: TGTGCCAGCAGGACAGGGGGCTTGGGCGGGGAGCTGTTTTTT. Its protein is CASRTGGLGGELFF.

The chain uses TRBV2 and TRBJ1-6; D is perhaps TRBD1 (6 bases). Between the trimmed V and J ends, which lost 6 bases and 6 bases, there was a span of 12 bases. CDR1 is SNHLY and CDR2 is FYNNEI in the germline V gene. The CDR3 is 14 amino acids. This CDR3 reads CASSPQGFNSPLHF. DNA for the CDR3: TGTGCCAGCAGCCCCCAGGGGTTTAATTCACCCCTCCACTTT.

The V call is TRBV7-8, the J call TRBJ1-6, with D hard to call. Trimming pared 4 bases from V and 4 bases from J, leaving 11 bases between. Looked up from germline, CDR1 is SGHVS and CDR2 is FQNEAQ. The CDR3 spans 15 residues. The CDR3, as DNA: TGTGCCAGCAGCTACACGACACAGTATAATTCACCCCTCCACTTT. Protein sequence: CASSYTTQYNSPLHF.

This chain connects TRBV11-2 to TRBJ2-1; 12 nucleotides match TRBD2. Looked up from germline, CDR1 is SGHAT and CDR2 is FQNNGV. Germline trimming cut 3 bases from V and 8 bases from J; bases unmatched to any gene: 5. The CDR3 consists of 15 residues. The CDR3 bases are TGTGCCAGCAGCTTTCTAGCGGGAGGGCCCGATGAGCAGTTCTTC. It codes for CASSFLAGGPDEQFF.

The V and J genes are TRBV7-9 and TRBJ2-7; 14 nucleotides agree with TRBD2. This CDR3 has 19 amino acids. Per the germline V gene, CDR1 is SEHNR and CDR2 is FQNEAQ (reference sequence). V shed 2 bases, J shed 0 bases, and the junction held 9 bases outside the gene matches. The chain's CDR3 is CASSLKGTSGSVFSYEQYF. CDR3 DNA sequence: TGTGCCAGCAGCTTAAAGGGGACTAGCGGGAGCGTTTTCTCCTACGAGCAGTACTTC. Looking up the rest from reference TRBV7-9 and TRBJ2-7 gives the full variable domain: DTGVSQNPRHKITKRGQNVTFRCDPISEHNRLYWYRQTLGQGPEFLTYFQNEAQLEKSRLLSDRFSAERPKGSFSTLEIQRTEQGDSAMYLCASSLKGTSGSVFSYEQYFGPGTRLTVT.

The chain couples TRBV7-2 to TRBJ2-7; possibly TRBD2 for D (5 bases). CDR1 SGHTA and CDR2 FQGNSA come from the germline V gene. CDR3 length equals 13 residues. Between the trimmed V and J ends, which lost 3 bases and 11 bases, there was a span of 17 bases. This CDR3 reads CASSLRESDREYF. The CDR3 nucleotides read TGTGCCAGCAGCTTGAGGGAGTCCGATCGAGAGTACTTC.

V usage is TRBV29-1 and J usage is TRBJ2-1, with D perhaps given as TRBD1 or TRBD2 (5 bases each). This CDR3 comprises 13 residues. In germline, CDR1 is SQVTM, CDR2 ANQGSEA. Trimming removed 4 bases from V and 7 bases from J, with 14 bases in between. The CDR3 spells CSVAGTLGNEQFF. The CDR3 bases are TGCAGCGTTGCGGGGACCCTGGGTAATGAGCAGTTCTTC.

The chain recombines TRBV2 with TRBJ1-4; D gene unclear. The germline gives CDR1 SNHLY, CDR2 FYNNEI. V lost 7 bases and J lost 0, with 12 bases in between. The CDR3 has 15 residues. In nucleotides, the CDR3 is TGTGCCAGCATGGCAGCACGTGCAACTAATGAAAAACTGTTTTTT. This gives the protein CASMAARATNEKLFF.

The V gene is TRBV9, the J gene TRBJ2-5, with 14 nucleotides matching TRBD2. Germline V gene lookup returns CDR1 SGDLS and CDR2 YYNGEE. The CDR3 totals 15 residues. With V trimmed by 4 bases and J by 5 bases, 4 bases remained unmatched. The CDR3 nucleotides are TGTGCCAGCAGCAGACTAGCGGGAGGGCCGGAGACCCAGTACTTC. Translation gives CASSRLAGGPETQYF. Together with reference TRBV9 and TRBJ2-5, the CDR3 gives the full variable domain: DSGVTQTPKHLITATGQRVTLRCSPRSGDLSVYWYQQSLDQGLQFLIQYYNGEERAKGNILERFSAQQFPDLHSELNLSSLELGDSALYFCASSRLAGGPETQYFGPGTRLLVL.

This rearrangement joins TRBV7-3 to TRBJ1-4, with 7 bases identical to TRBD1. CDR3 length: 15 residues. The trim removed 5 bases at V and 5 bases at J, leaving 8 bases unmatched. Germline V gene lookup returns CDR1 SGHTA and CDR2 FQGTGA. CDR3 region: CASSLPGQPNEKLFF. In nucleotides, the CDR3 is TGTGCCAGCAGCCTCCCGGGACAGCCGAATGAAAAACTGTTTTTT.

V gene TRBV11-3 combines with J gene TRBJ2-2; 7 nucleotides line up with TRBD1. The junction had 10 bases not matched to a gene; V was cut back by 5 bases and J by 7 bases. This CDR3 comprises 15 residues. CDR1 SGHNT and CDR2 YENEEA come from the germline V gene. The CDR3 loop reads CASSRLGGVDGELFF. The DNA for the CDR3 is TGTGCCAGCAGCCGCCTAGGGGGCGTTGACGGGGAGCTGTTTTTT.

This clone occurred once. The J gene is TRBJ1-6, the V gene TRBV29-1; tentative D call: TRBD1 (6 bases). Between the trimmed V and J ends, which lost 4 bases and 10 bases, there was a span of 17 bases. This CDR3 has 14 amino acids. CDR1 SQVTM and CDR2 ANQGSEA come from the germline V gene. CDR3 sequence: CSVGYGVGGSPLHF. The CDR3 DNA is TGCAGCGTTGGGTACGGGGTCGGGGGCTCACCCCTCCACTTT.

The chain couples TRBV11-2 to TRBJ1-1; TRBD1 might be the D (6 bases). CDR1 is SGHAT, CDR2 FQNNGV, per germline. This CDR3 is 13 amino acids long. V shed 5 bases and J shed 8 bases, with 15 bases lying between them. The CDR3 nucleotides are TGTGCCAGCAGCCCCTACCGGGGGGCGGAAGCTTTCTTT. The encoded protein is CASSPYRGAEAFF. Drawing the rest from reference TRBV11-2 and TRBJ1-1, the complete variable domain is EAGVAQSPRYKIIEKRQSVAFWCNPISGHATLYWYQQILGQGPKLLIQFQNNGVVDDSQLPKDRFSAERLKGVDSTLKIQPAKLEDSAVYLCASSPYRGAEAFFGQGTRLTVV.